What follows are 7 T cell receptor beta chains derived from one specimen sequenced in a study of response to subunit inactivated influenza vaccine. TCRdb passed the RT-PCR reads through MiXCR, listing each CDR3 protein once. The top ten clones hold 1.5% to 2% of a sample with about 520,000 distinct CDR3 sequences, 25% of them seen once. Sequencing was performed on CD4+ T cells sorted from PBMCs, taken approximately 5 days after vaccination. The receptors were sampled from a middle-aged man who received an inactivated influenza vaccine.

This clonotype was recorded many times. The chain employs TRBV7-2 and TRBJ2-1; D is ambiguous. The CDR3 is made up of 12 amino acids. From germline, CDR1 is SGHTA and CDR2 FQGNSA. V lost 4 bases and J lost 7, with 8 bases in between. CDR3 DNA sequence: TGTGCCAGCAGCTCCGGTGGTAATGAGCAGTTCTTC. It specifies CASSSGGNEQFF.

The chain links TRBV12-5 to TRBJ2-2; D uncertain. The CDR3 is 13 residues long. V lost 0 bases, J lost 7 bases, and 6 bases lay in between. CDR1 is LGHNT and CDR2 is FRNRAP in the germline V gene. The CDR3 region is CASGLVPGGELFF. Here the CDR3 DNA reads TGTGCTAGTGGTTTGGTACCGGGCGGGGAGCTGTTTTTT. Looking up the rest from reference TRBV12-5 and TRBJ2-2 gives the full variable domain: DARVTQTPRHKVTEMGQEVTMRCQPILGHNTVFWYRQTMMQGLELLAYFRNRAPLDDSGMPKDRFSAEMPDATLATLKIQPSEPRDSAVYFCASGLVPGGELFFGEGSRLTVL.

J is TRBJ2-7 and V is TRBV20-1; no clear D. Trimming removed 1 base from V and 4 bases from J, with 5 bases in between. The CDR3 totals 11 residues. Germline V CDR1 and CDR2: DFQATT, SNEGSKA (reference sequence). This CDR3 is CSARGAYEQYF. CDR3 nucleotide sequence: TGCAGTGCTAGAGGGGCGTACGAGCAGTACTTC.

The V gene is TRBV29-1, the J gene TRBJ2-3, with D tentatively TRBD2 (7 bases). The CDR3 runs to 13 residues. Germline V gene sequence: CDR1 SQVTM, CDR2 ANQGSEA. V lost 7 bases and J lost 4, with 15 bases in between. The CDR3 loop reads CSAHGGGPDTQYF. CDR3 in DNA: TGCAGCGCCCACGGCGGGGGCCCAGATACGCAGTATTTT.

This clonotype occurred a few times. The CDR3 DNA follows: TGCAGTGCTAGTTTAGCGGGAGTATGGAATGAGCAGTTCTTC. Amino acid sequence: CSASLAGVWNEQFF. The chain combines TRBV20-1 with TRBJ2-1; 9 bases are shared with TRBD2. The length of the CDR3 is 14 residues. Germline CDR1 is DFQATT and CDR2 is SNEGSKA (reference sequence). With V trimmed by 3 bases and J by 7 bases, 7 bases remained unmatched.

This clonotype was seen repeatedly, ten times or more. The CDR3 DNA reads TGTGCCAGCAGTTACGGCGGAACGTACCAAGAGACCCAGTACTTC. Translation gives CASSYGGTYQETQYF. This rearrangement joins TRBV6-5 to TRBJ2-5, with no clear D. The germline V and J ends were trimmed by 2 bases and 0 bases, with 10 bases remaining between them. The CDR3 extends over 15 amino acids. Germline CDR1 reads MNHEY; CDR2 reads SVGAGI.

This rearrangement joins TRBV5-5 to TRBJ1-5; possible D gene TRBD1, 5 bases. CDR3 length: 15 amino acids. The germline CDR1 and CDR2 sequences are SGHKS and YYEKEE (reference sequence). V gave up 0 bases and J gave up 9 bases, with 16 bases separating them. The CDR3 region is CASSLDNPTGGPQHF. Here the CDR3 DNA reads TGTGCCAGCAGCTTGGACAACCCCACGGGGGGGCCCCAGCATTTT.